This T cell receptor (beta chain) was sequenced in a study of T cells in narcolepsy. The CDR3 totals 17 residues. V dropped 5 bases and J dropped 7; count of bases not matched to a gene: 18. In germline, CDR1 is KGHSH, CDR2 LQKENI. The data were produced by immunoSEQ multiplex PCR, yet TCRdb's version contains in-frame clones alone and is incomplete. The sample contains fewer than 35,000 clones, about 80% of which appear only once. The sample comprised CD45RA- memory CD4+ T cells from PBMCs. The J gene is TRBJ1-1, the V gene TRBV18, with 8 positions matching TRBD1. This TCR was recovered from a human donor with narcolepsy. The CDR3 spells CASSSNNLQGEGVEAFF. The CDR3, as DNA: TGTGCCAGCTCATCAAATAACTTACAGGGGGAAGGGGTTGAAGCTTTCTTT.